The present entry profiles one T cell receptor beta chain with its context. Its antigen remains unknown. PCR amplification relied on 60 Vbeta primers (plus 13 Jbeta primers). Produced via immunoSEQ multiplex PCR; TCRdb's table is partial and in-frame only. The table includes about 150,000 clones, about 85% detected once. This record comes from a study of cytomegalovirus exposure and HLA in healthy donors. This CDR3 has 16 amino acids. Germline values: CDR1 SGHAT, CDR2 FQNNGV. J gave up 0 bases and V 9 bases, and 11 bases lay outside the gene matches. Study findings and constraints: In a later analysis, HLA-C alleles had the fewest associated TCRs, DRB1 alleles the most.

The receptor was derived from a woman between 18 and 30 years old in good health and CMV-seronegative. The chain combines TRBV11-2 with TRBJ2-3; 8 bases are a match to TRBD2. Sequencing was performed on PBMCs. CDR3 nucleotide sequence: TGTGCCAGTTCCCGGGGGGGCAGTGGAAGCACAGATACGCAGTATTTT. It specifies CASSRGGSGSTDTQYF.